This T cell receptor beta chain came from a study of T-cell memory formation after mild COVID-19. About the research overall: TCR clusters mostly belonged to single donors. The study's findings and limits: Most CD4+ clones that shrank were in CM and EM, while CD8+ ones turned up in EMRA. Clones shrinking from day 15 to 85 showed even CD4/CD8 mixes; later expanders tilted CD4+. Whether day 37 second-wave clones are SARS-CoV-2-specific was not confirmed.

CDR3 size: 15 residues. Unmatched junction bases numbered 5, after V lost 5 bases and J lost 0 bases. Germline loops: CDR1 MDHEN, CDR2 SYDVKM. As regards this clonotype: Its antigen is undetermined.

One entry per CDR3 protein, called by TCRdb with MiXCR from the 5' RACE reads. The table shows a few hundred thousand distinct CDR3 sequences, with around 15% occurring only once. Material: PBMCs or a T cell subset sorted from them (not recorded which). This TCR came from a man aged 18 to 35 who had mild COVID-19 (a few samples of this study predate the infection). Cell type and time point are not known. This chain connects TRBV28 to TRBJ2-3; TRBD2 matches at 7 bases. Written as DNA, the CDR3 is TGTGCCAGCAGTGCAAGCGGGGTGAGCACAGATACGCAGTATTTT. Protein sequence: CASSASGVSTDTQYF.